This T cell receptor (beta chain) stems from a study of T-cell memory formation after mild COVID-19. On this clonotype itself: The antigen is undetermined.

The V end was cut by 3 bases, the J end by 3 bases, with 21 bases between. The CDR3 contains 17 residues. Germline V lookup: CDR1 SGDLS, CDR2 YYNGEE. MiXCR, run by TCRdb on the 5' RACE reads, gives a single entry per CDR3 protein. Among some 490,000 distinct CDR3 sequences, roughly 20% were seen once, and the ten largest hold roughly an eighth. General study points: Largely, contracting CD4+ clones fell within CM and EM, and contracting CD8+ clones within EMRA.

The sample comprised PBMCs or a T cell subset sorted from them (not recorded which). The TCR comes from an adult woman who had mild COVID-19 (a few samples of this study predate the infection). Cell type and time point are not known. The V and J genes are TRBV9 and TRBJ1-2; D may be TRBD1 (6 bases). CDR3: CASSDQVGLSGDYGYTF. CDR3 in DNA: TGTGCCAGCAGCGACCAGGTGGGACTATCAGGGGACTATGGCTACACCTTC.